This TCR beta chain was found in a study of blood T cell repertoires in COVID-19. Germline V lookup: CDR1 DFQATT, CDR2 SNEGSKA (reference sequence). This CDR3 has 11 amino acids. V lost 5 bases to trimming and J lost 4 bases, with 8 bases between them. The table came from immunoSEQ multiplex PCR; TCRdb's copy has only in-frame clones and leaves some out. This table holds approximately 350,000 clones, roughly 87% found once. The sequenced material came from PBMCs or T cells enriched from blood (not recorded which). The sequence derives from a woman in her thirties who had recovered from COVID-19. The V and J genes are TRBV20-1 and TRBJ1-1; D remains unclear. The CDR3 region has the DNA TGCAGTGCTGGCCTTGGCACTGAAGCTTTCTTT. It encodes CSAGLGTEAFF.